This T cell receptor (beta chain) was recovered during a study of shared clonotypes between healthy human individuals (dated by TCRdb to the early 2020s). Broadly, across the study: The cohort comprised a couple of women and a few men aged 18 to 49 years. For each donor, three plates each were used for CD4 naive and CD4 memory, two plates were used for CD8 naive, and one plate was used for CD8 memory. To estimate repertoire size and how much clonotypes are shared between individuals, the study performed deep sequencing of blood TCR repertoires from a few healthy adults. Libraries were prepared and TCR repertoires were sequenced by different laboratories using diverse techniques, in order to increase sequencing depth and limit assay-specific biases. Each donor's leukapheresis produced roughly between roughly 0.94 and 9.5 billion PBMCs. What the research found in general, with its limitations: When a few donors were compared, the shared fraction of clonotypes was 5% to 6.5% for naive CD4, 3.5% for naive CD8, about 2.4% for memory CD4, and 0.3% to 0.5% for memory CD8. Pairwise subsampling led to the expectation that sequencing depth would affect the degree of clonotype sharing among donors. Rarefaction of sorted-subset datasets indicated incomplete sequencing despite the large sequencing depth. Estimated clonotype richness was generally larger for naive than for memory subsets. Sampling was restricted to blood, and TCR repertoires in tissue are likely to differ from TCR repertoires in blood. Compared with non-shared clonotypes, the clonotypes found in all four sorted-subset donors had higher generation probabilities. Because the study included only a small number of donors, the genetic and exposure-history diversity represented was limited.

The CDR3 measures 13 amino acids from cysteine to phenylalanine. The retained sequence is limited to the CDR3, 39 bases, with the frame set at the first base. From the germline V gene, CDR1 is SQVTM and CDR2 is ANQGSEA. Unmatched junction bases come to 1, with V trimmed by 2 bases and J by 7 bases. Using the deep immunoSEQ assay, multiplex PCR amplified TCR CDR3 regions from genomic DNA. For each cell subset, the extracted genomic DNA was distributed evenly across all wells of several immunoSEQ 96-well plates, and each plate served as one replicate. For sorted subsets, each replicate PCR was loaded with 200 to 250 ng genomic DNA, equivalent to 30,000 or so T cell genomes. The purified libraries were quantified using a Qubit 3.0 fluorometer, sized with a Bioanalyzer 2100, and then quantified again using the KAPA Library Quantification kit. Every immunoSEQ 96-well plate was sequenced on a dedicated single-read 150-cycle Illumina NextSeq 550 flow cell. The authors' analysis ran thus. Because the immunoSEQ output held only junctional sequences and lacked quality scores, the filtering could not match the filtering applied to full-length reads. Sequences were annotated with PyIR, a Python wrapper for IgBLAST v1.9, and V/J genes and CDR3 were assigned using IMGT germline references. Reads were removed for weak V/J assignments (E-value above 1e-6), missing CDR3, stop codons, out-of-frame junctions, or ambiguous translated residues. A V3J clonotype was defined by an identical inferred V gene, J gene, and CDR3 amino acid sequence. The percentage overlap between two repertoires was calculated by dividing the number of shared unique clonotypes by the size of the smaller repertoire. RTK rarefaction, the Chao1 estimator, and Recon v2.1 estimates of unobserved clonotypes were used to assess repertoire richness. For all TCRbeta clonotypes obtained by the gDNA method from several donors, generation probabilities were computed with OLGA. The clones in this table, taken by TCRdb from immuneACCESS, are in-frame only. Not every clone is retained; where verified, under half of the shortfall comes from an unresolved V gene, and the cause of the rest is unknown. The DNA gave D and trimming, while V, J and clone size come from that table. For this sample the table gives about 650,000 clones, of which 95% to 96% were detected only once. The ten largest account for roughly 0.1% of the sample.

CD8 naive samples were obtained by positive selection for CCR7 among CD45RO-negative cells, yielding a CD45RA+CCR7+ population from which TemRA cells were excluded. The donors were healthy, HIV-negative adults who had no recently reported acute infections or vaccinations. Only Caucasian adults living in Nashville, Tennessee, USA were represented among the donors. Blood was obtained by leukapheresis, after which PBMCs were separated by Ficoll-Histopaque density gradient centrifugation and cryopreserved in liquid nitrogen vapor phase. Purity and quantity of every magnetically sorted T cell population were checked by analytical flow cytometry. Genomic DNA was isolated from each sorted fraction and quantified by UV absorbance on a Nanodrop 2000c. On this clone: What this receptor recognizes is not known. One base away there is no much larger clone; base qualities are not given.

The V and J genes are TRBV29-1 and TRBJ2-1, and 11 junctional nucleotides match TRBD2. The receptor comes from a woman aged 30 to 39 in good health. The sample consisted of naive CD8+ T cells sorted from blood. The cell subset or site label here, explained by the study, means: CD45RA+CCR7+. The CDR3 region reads CSVEPSGRNEQFF. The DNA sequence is TGCAGCGTTGAACCTAGCGGGAGGAATGAGCAGTTCTTC.